Listed below are T cell receptor beta chains from one sample, sequenced in a study of T cells in Graves' hyperthyroidism and ophthalmopathy. TCRdb ran MiXCR on the multiplex PCR reads and lists one entry per CDR3 protein. The repertoire holds hundreds of thousands of distinct CDR3 sequences, with around 15% as singletons. Sequencing was done on a sample of blood. These receptors were obtained from a woman between 35 and 50 years old with Graves' ophthalmopathy. Each CDR3 is given with its conserved first and last residue. The order of the fields is CDR3 length, D gene, J gene, clone size, V gene, CDR3 DNA, CDR3 protein. The D gene is left open where the match is weak. For some rows the clone size is stated as once, few or many, or as a class when expanded; others skip it.

length: 19
D: TRBD2
J: TRBJ2-2
size: many
V: TRBV12-3/TRBV12-4
DNA: TGTGCCAGCAGTTTAGCAACTAGAGCGGGAGGGCTAGCTACCGGGGAGCTGTTTTTT
CDR3: CASSLATRAGGLATGELFF

length: 15
D: -
J: TRBJ2-5
size: -
V: TRBV6-5
DNA: TGTGCCAGCAGTTACTCGACGAGACCGCAAGAGACCCAGTACTTC
CDR3: CASSYSTRPQETQYF

length: 14
D: TRBD2
J: TRBJ2-3
size: many
V: TRBV7-9
DNA: TGTGCCAGCAGCTTAGGGGAGGGATCGGATACGCAGTATTTT
CDR3: CASSLGEGSDTQYF

length: 16
D: TRBD2
J: TRBJ2-7
size: many
V: TRBV28
DNA: TGTGCCAGCAATTCCTATAGCGGGGTCTGGGTCTACGAGCAGTACTTC
CDR3: CASNSYSGVWVYEQYF

length: 11
D: -
J: TRBJ2-2
size: many
V: TRBV11-2
DNA: TGTGCCAGCAGTCCATACGGGGAGCTGTTTTTT
CDR3: CASSPYGELFF

length: 15
D: -
J: TRBJ2-2
size: many
V: TRBV7-3
DNA: TGTGCCAGCAGCCAAGACAGAGGTCCTGGCGGGGAGCTGTTTTTT
CDR3: CASSQDRGPGGELFF

length: 14
D: -
J: TRBJ1-2
size: many
V: TRBV15
DNA: TGTGCCACCAGCAGAGATTCGCAAGTGGCCGGCTACACCTTC
CDR3: CATSRDSQVAGYTF

length: 18
D: TRBD2
J: TRBJ2-2
size: many
V: TRBV24-1
DNA: TGTGCCACCAGTGATCCGGGACTAGCGGGAGGAGTTACCGGGGAGCTGTTTTTT
CDR3: CATSDPGLAGGVTGELFF

length: 16
D: TRBD2
J: TRBJ2-2
size: many
V: TRBV7-6
DNA: TGTGCCAGCAGCCCCCAAGCGGGAGCGGGCACCGGGGAGCTGTTTTTT
CDR3: CASSPQAGAGTGELFF

length: 13
D: -
J: TRBJ1-1
size: -
V: TRBV6-1
DNA: TGTGCCAGCAGCGCTGCAAGCAACACTGAAGCTTTCTTT
CDR3: CASSAASNTEAFF

length: 16
D: TRBD2
J: TRBJ2-7
size: few
V: TRBV4-1
DNA: TGCGCCAGCAGCGAGAGGACTAGCGGGAGGCCCTACGAGCAGTACTTC
CDR3: CASSERTSGRPYEQYF

length: 15
D: -
J: TRBJ2-1
size: many
V: TRBV11-3
DNA: TGTGCCAGCAGCTCTACAACTGGCCTGTACAATGAGCAGTTCTTC
CDR3: CASSSTTGLYNEQFF

length: 12
D: -
J: TRBJ2-4
size: many
V: TRBV12-5
DNA: TGTGCTAGTGCCGGGTTTACGGACATTCAGTACTTC
CDR3: CASAGFTDIQYF

length: 14
D: TRBD2
J: TRBJ2-5
size: many
V: TRBV10-3
DNA: TGTGCCATCAGTGACACTAGCGGACAAGAGACCCAGTACTTC
CDR3: CAISDTSGQETQYF

length: 11
D: -
J: TRBJ2-3
size: many
V: TRBV6-2/TRBV6-3
DNA: TGTGCCAGCAGCACTACAGATACGCAGTATTTT
CDR3: CASSTTDTQYF

length: 16
D: TRBD1
J: TRBJ1-5
size: many
V: TRBV4-1
DNA: TGCGCCAGCAGCCAAGAATCTCCAGGGGGCGGTCAGCCCCAGCATTTT
CDR3: CASSQESPGGGQPQHF

length: 13
D: -
J: TRBJ1-1
size: many
V: TRBV6-2/TRBV6-3
DNA: TGTGCCAGCAGCTCCGGGGGGCCCACTGAAGCTTTCTTT
CDR3: CASSSGGPTEAFF

length: 17
D: TRBD2
J: TRBJ2-5
size: many
V: TRBV6-1
DNA: TGTGCCAGCAGTGTAGGGACTAGCGGGAGGGCTCAAGAGACCCAGTACTTC
CDR3: CASSVGTSGRAQETQYF

length: 14
D: TRBD1
J: TRBJ2-7
size: once
V: TRBV6-1
DNA: TGTGCCAGCAGTGCTGACAGGGGGCTCCACGAGCAGTACTTC
CDR3: CASSADRGLHEQYF

length: 12
D: -
J: TRBJ1-2
size: many
V: TRBV12-3/TRBV12-4
DNA: TGTGCCAGCAGTTCCGCGGGTTCTGGCTACACCTTC
CDR3: CASSSAGSGYTF

length: 14
D: -
J: TRBJ1-2
size: many
V: TRBV5-1
DNA: TGCGCCAGCAGCTTGGAGCAGGGAAGGTTTGGCTACACCTTC
CDR3: CASSLEQGRFGYTF

length: 15
D: -
J: TRBJ1-2
size: many
V: TRBV2
DNA: TGTGCCAGCAGTGAAGCCCGCGACAGAGGCTATGGCTACACCTTC
CDR3: CASSEARDRGYGYTF

length: 15
D: TRBD1
J: TRBJ2-7
size: -
V: TRBV6-1
DNA: TGTGCCAGCAGTGAACCGGGACAGGGGGTGTACGAGCAGTACTTC
CDR3: CASSEPGQGVYEQYF

length: 13
D: -
J: TRBJ1-2
size: many
V: TRBV6-2/TRBV6-3
DNA: TGTGCCAGCAGTTACGAGCCGGACTATGGCTACACCTTC
CDR3: CASSYEPDYGYTF

length: 15
D: TRBD1
J: TRBJ1-2
size: many
V: TRBV7-6
DNA: TGTGCCAGCAGCCCTGGTACAGGGGAGTGGGATGGCTACACCTTC
CDR3: CASSPGTGEWDGYTF

length: 16
D: TRBD2
J: TRBJ2-5
size: -
V: TRBV3-1
DNA: TGTGCCAGCAGCCAAGACCTGCTAGCGGGGATGGAGACCCAGTACTTC
CDR3: CASSQDLLAGMETQYF

length: 14
D: -
J: TRBJ2-5
size: many
V: TRBV11-1
DNA: TGTGCCAGCAGCTTGTGGACGGAAAAAGAGACCCAGTACTTC
CDR3: CASSLWTEKETQYF

length: 15
D: -
J: TRBJ1-1
size: many
V: TRBV4-1
DNA: TGCGCCAGCAGCCAAGTTGGCGGGATAGGCACTGAAGCTTTCTTT
CDR3: CASSQVGGIGTEAFF

length: 15
D: -
J: TRBJ1-5
size: -
V: TRBV12-3/TRBV12-4
DNA: TGTGCCAGCAGTTTAGGACAGCCTAGCAATCAGCCCCAGCATTTT
CDR3: CASSLGQPSNQPQHF

length: 16
D: -
J: TRBJ1-5
size: many
V: TRBV19
DNA: TGTGCCAGTAGTATCTCGGCACCTTCAGCAAATCAGCCCCAGCATTTT
CDR3: CASSISAPSANQPQHF

length: 14
D: -
J: TRBJ2-7
size: many
V: TRBV9
DNA: TGTGCCAGCAGCGGGGGGGCGGCAGGCTACGAGCAGTACTTC
CDR3: CASSGGAAGYEQYF

length: 14
D: TRBD2
J: TRBJ2-5
size: many
V: TRBV12-3/TRBV12-4
DNA: TGTGCCAGCAGTTCTAGCGGGCCCGGGGAGACCCAGTACTTC
CDR3: CASSSSGPGETQYF

length: 15
D: -
J: TRBJ2-7
size: once
V: TRBV12-3/TRBV12-4
DNA: TGTGCCAGCAGTTTGGAGGTCGAGAGCTCCTACGAGCAGTACTTC
CDR3: CASSLEVESSYEQYF

length: 17
D: -
J: TRBJ2-2
size: -
V: TRBV10-3
DNA: TGTGCCATCAGGCTCCGACCAGACCGAACGAACACCGGGGAGCTGTTTTTT
CDR3: CAIRLRPDRTNTGELFF

length: 16
D: TRBD1
J: TRBJ2-5
size: many
V: TRBV7-9
DNA: TGTGCCAGCAGCCTCATGGGGACAGGGCGAGAAGAGACCCAGTACTTC
CDR3: CASSLMGTGREETQYF

length: 17
D: -
J: TRBJ2-2
size: -
V: TRBV2
DNA: TGTGCCAGCAGTGAAGCTGGCGATCCCCTACGGCCCGGGGAGCTGTTTTTT
CDR3: CASSEAGDPLRPGELFF

length: 14
D: -
J: TRBJ2-2
size: -
V: TRBV14
DNA: TGTGCCAGCAGCCCCGGCCCTCACGGGGGGGAGCTGTTTTTT
CDR3: CASSPGPHGGELFF

length: 13
D: TRBD1
J: TRBJ1-2
size: few
V: TRBV30
DNA: TGTGCCTGGCAACCGGGACAGGGTTATGGCTACACCTTC
CDR3: CAWQPGQGYGYTF

length: 12
D: -
J: TRBJ1-2
size: -
V: TRBV12-3/TRBV12-4
DNA: TGTGCCAGCTACAAGGAGGACTATGGCTACACCTTC
CDR3: CASYKEDYGYTF

length: 16
D: -
J: TRBJ2-1
size: -
V: TRBV12-3/TRBV12-4
DNA: TGTGCCAGCAGCCTCGGGTCAGGGGCCGACTACAATGAGCAGTTCTTC
CDR3: CASSLGSGADYNEQFF